This T cell receptor beta chain was profiled in a study of control samples from healthy donors and cancer patients (dated by TCRdb to the early 2020s). Based on the germline V gene, the CDR1 and CDR2 sequences are MDHEN and SYDVKM. V lost 7 bases and J lost 5 bases; the stretch between them is 22 bases long. Including the terminal cysteine and phenylalanine, the CDR3 comprises 16 residues. The retained sequence is limited to the CDR3, 48 bases, with the frame set at the first base. A note on this clone: Its antigen is currently not known. The sample holds no much larger clone one base away, and base qualities are not on file.

Library creation used the immunoSEQ multiplex PCR assay. This is the immuneACCESS table as TCRdb keeps it, with only in-frame sequences that have V and J called. A part of the clones is gone; compared with another copy, unresolved V genes explain less than half, and the rest is unexplained. This sample holds 150,000 to 200,000 clones; around 88% were observed only once. About 1.8% of the sample is taken by the ten largest. Input material: blood. The clonotype comes from a young man in good health. The sequence links TRBV28 to TRBJ2-3; perhaps TRBD2 is the D gene, with 6 bases matching. Here the CDR3 is given as CASIPPIAAGGDTQYF. The DNA sequence reads TGTGCCAGCATTCCCCCAATAGCGGCTGGGGGAGATACGCAGTATTTT.